These T cell receptor beta chains were read from a single sample in a study of cytomegalovirus exposure and HLA in healthy donors. The data were produced by immunoSEQ multiplex PCR, yet TCRdb's version contains in-frame clones alone and is incomplete. Its table records about 150,000 clones. The sequencing input was PBMCs. These receptors were taken from a young man in good health and CMV-seronegative. The CDR3 runs from the conserved cysteine through the conserved F or W. The order of the fields is CDR3 protein, CDR3 DNA, V gene, J gene, D gene. D genes are given only for firm matches.

CASSFLSSADTQYF	TGTGCCAGCAGTTTCCTGAGCTCCGCAGATACGCAGTATTTT	TRBV7-2	TRBJ2-3	.
CASSYLIAGAGYEQYF	TGTGCCAGCAGTTACCTTATAGCGGGAGCGGGGTACGAGCAGTACTTC	TRBV6-5	TRBJ2-7	TRBD2
CASSSVSGEQYF	TGTGCCAGCAGTTCCGTGTCAGGGGAGCAGTACTTC	TRBV5-6	TRBJ2-7	.
CASSFQGNYGYTF	TGTGCCAGCAGCTTTCAGGGGAACTATGGCTACACCTTC	TRBV11-3	TRBJ1-2	.
CASSLTSDETQYF	TGTGCCAGCAGCTTAACCAGCGACGAGACCCAGTACTTC	TRBV7-3	TRBJ2-5	.
CASSRGLVGEKLFF	TGTGCCAGCAGTCGGGGGTTGGTGGGTGAAAAACTGTTTTTT	TRBV6-5	TRBJ1-4	.
CASSLLQGSQETQYF	TGCGCCAGCAGCCTGCTACAGGGGTCCCAAGAGACCCAGTACTTC	TRBV5-1	TRBJ2-5	TRBD1
CASSMTGGITYNEQFF	TGTGCCAGCAGTATGACAGGGGGCATCACCTACAATGAGCAGTTCTTC	TRBV2	TRBJ2-1	TRBD1
CASSPSRTDWETQYF	TGTGCCAGCAGCCCCTCCCGGACTGATTGGGAGACCCAGTACTTC	TRBV7-9	TRBJ2-5	.
CASSWDRVNEKLFF	TGTGCCAGCTCCTGGGACAGGGTGAATGAAAAACTGTTTTTT	TRBV2	TRBJ1-4	TRBD1
CASSLQGSGELFF	TGTGCCAGCAGCTTACAGGGTTCCGGGGAGCTGTTTTTT	TRBV7-9	TRBJ2-2	.
CASSEGATGTDTQYF	TGTGCCAGCAGTGAAGGGGCGACAGGGACAGATACGCAGTATTTT	TRBV2	TRBJ2-3	TRBD1
CASSEGAASGRAAPETQYF	TGTGCCAGCAGTGAAGGGGCGGCTAGCGGGAGGGCCGCTCCAGAGACCCAGTACTTC	TRBV6-1	TRBJ2-5	TRBD2
CSVGDGTGDQPQHF	TGCAGCGTTGGGGACGGGACAGGGGATCAGCCCCAGCATTTT	TRBV29-1	TRBJ1-5	TRBD1
CASSLNPGGTSEQYF	TGTGCCAGCAGCTTAAACCCAGGAGGGACGAGCGAGCAGTACTTC	TRBV7-7	TRBJ2-7	.
CATGPRGPMNTEAFF	TGTGCCACCGGACCCAGGGGTCCCATGAACACTGAAGCTTTCTTT	TRBV5-4	TRBJ1-1	.
CASSLVHRVVNTEAFF	TGTGCCAGCAGCTTAGTTCACCGGGTGGTGAACACTGAAGCTTTCTTT	TRBV7-3	TRBJ1-1	.
CASRTALGRYGYTF	TGCGCCAGCAGGACCGCCCTTGGGCGCTATGGCTACACCTTC	TRBV5-1	TRBJ1-2	.
CASSEAGRDTTGELFF	TGTGCCAGCAGTGAAGCAGGGAGGGACACCACCGGGGAGCTGTTTTTT	TRBV6-4	TRBJ2-2	.
CASSLVGGIYTDTQYF	TGCGCCAGCAGCTTGGTCGGCGGGATCTACACAGATACGCAGTATTTT	TRBV5-1	TRBJ2-3	.
CASSLTGTLYEQYF	TGCGCCAGCAGCTTGACAGGGACCTTATACGAGCAGTACTTC	TRBV5-1	TRBJ2-7	.
CASKSGGLDGYTF	TGTGCCAGCAAGTCAGGGGGCTTAGATGGCTACACCTTC	TRBV7-2	TRBJ1-2	TRBD1
CASSLATQETQYF	TGTGCCAGCAGCTTAGCGACACAAGAGACCCAGTACTTC	TRBV7-6	TRBJ2-5	.
CASSPGTSGSYSYNEQFF	TGTGCCAGCAGCCCCGGGACTAGCGGGTCTTACTCCTACAATGAGCAGTTCTTC	TRBV11-3	TRBJ2-1	TRBD2
CASREQGGSYNEQFF	TGTGCCAGTAGGGAACAGGGTGGCTCCTACAATGAGCAGTTCTTC	TRBV19	TRBJ2-1	.
CASSGSRDTEAFF	TGTGCCAGCAGTGGGAGTCGGGACACTGAAGCTTTCTTT	TRBV2	TRBJ1-1	.
CASSPRAGGWSTEAFF	TGCGCCAGCAGCCCCAGGGCAGGGGGTTGGAGCACTGAAGCTTTCTTT	TRBV5-1	TRBJ1-1	TRBD1
CASSQEGQTSGKASGNEQFF	TGCGCCAGCAGCCAAGAGGGCCAGACTAGCGGGAAGGCGTCGGGCAATGAGCAGTTCTTC	TRBV4-1	TRBJ2-1	TRBD2
CASSSGQPSYNEQFF	TGTGCCAGCAGTTCTGGACAGCCGTCCTACAATGAGCAGTTCTTC	TRBV6-5	TRBJ2-1	.
CASSLDFDRPSAKRGGELFF	TGTGCCAGCAGCTTAGATTTCGATCGGCCTAGCGCTAAAAGGGGCGGGGAGCTGTTTTTT	TRBV7-7	TRBJ2-2	.
CASSNQRYEQYF	TGTGCCAGCAGCAACCAGAGGTACGAGCAGTACTTC	TRBV27	TRBJ2-7	.
CASSQGQGAIGAYNEQFF	TGTGCCAGCAGCCAGGGACAGGGGGCTATTGGGGCGTACAATGAGCAGTTCTTC	TRBV7-9	TRBJ2-1	TRBD1
CACTKARTGELFF	TGTGCCTGTACGAAAGCGCGCACCGGGGAGCTGTTTTTT	TRBV6-5	TRBJ2-2	.